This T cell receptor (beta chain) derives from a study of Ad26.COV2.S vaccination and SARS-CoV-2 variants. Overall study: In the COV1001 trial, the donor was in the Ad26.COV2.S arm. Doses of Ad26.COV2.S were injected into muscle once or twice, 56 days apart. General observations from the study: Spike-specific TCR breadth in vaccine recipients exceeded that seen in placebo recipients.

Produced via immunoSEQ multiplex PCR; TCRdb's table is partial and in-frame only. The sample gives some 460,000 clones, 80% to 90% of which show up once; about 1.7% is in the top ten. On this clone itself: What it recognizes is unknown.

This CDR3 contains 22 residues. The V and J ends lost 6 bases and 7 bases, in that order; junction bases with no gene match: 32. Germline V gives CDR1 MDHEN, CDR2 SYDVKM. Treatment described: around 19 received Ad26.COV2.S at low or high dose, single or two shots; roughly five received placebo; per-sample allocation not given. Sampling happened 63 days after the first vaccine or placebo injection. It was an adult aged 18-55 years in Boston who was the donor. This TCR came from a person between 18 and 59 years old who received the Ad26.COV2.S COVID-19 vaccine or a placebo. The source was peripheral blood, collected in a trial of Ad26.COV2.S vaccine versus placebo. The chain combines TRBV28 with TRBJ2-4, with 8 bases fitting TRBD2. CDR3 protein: CASSRPGGDQVRRSPVRNIQYF. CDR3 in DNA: TGTGCCAGCAGCCGCCCCGGGGGGGACCAAGTCCGAAGGTCCCCGGTTAGGAACATTCAGTACTTC.